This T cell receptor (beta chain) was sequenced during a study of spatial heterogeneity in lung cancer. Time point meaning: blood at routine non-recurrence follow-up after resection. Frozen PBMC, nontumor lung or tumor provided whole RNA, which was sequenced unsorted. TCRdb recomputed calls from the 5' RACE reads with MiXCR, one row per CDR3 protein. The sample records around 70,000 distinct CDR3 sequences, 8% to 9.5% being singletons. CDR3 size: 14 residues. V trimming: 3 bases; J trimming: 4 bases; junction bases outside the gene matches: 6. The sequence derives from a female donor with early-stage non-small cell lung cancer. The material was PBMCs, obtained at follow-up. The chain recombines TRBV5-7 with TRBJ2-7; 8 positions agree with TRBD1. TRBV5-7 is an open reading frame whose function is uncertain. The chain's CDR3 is CASSSRTGKYEQYF. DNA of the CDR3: TGTGCCAGCAGCTCTCGGACAGGGAAGTACGAGCAGTACTTC.